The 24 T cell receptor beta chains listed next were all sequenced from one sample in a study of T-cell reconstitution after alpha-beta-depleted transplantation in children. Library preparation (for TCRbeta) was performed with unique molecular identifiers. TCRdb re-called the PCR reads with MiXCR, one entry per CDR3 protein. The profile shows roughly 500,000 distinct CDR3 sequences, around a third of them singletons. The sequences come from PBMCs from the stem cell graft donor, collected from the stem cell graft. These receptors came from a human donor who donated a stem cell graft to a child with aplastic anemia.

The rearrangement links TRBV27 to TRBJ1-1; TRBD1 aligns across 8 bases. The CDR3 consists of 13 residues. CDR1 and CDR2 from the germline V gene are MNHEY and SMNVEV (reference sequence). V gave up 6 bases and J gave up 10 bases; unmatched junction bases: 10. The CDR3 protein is CASRSTGEDGAFF. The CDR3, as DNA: TGTGCCAGCAGGTCGACAGGGGAGGATGGAGCTTTCTTT.

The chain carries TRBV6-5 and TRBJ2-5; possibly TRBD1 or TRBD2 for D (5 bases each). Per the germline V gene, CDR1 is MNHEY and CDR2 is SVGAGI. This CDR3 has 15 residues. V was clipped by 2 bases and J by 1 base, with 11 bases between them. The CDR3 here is CASSYGSGGQETQYF. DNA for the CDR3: TGTGCCAGCAGTTACGGGAGTGGGGGCCAAGAGACCCAGTACTTC.

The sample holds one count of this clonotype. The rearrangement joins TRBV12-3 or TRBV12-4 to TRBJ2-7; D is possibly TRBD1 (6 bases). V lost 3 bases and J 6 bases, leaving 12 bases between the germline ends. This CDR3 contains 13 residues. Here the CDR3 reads CASSFKGDGEQYF. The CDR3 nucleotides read TGTGCCAGCAGTTTTAAGGGGGACGGCGAGCAGTACTTC.

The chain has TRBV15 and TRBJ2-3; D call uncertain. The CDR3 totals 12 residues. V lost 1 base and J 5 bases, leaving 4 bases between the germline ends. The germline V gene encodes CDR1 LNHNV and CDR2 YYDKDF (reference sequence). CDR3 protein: CATSRARDTQYF. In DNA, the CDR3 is TGTGCCACCAGCAGAGCGCGAGATACGCAGTATTTT.

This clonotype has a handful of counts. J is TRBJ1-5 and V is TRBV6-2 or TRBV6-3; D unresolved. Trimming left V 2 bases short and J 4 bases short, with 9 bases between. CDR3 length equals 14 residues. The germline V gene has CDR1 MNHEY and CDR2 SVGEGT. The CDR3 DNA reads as TGTGCCAGCAGTTACGTTAGTTCTAATCAGCCCCAGCATTTT. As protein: CASSYVSSNQPQHF.

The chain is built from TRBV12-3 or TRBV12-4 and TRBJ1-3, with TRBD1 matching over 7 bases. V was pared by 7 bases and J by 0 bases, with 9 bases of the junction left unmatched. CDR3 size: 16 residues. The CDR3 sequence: CASIQTGATSGNTIYF. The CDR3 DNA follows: TGTGCCAGCATACAAACAGGGGCGACCTCTGGAAACACCATATATTTT.

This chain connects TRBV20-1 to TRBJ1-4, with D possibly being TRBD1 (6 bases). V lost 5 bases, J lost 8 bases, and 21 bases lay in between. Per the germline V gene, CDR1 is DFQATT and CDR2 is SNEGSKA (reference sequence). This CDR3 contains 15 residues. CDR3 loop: CSARRGGGLEEKLFF. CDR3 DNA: TGCAGTGCTCGGAGAGGGGGGGGCTTAGAGGAAAAACTGTTTTTT.

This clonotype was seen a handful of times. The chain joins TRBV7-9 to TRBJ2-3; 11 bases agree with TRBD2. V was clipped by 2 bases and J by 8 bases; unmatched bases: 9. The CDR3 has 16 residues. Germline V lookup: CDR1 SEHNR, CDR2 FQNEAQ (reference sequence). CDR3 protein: CASSLTSGSGSGTQYF. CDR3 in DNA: TGTGCCAGCAGCTTAACTAGCGGGAGTGGAAGCGGTACGCAGTATTTT.

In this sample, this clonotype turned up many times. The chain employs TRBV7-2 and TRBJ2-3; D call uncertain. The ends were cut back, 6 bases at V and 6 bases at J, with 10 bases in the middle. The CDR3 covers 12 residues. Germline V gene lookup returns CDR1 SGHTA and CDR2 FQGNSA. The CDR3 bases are TGTGCCAGCAGTAAAGATGGGGATACGCAGTATTTT. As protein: CASSKDGDTQYF.

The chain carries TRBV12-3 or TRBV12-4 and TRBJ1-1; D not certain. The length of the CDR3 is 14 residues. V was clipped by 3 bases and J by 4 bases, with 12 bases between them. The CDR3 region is CASSFSGSSTEAFF. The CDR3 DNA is TGTGCCAGCAGTTTTTCGGGGTCCAGCACTGAAGCTTTCTTT.

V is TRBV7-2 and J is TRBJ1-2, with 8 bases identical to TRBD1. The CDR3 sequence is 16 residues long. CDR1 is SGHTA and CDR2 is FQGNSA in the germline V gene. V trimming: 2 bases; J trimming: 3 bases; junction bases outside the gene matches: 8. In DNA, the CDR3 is TGTGCCAGCAGCTTACTTCGGACAGGGCGGCACTATGGCTACACCTTC. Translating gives CASSLLRTGRHYGYTF. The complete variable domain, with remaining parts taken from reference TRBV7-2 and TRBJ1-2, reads GAGVSQSPSNKVTEKGKDVELRCDPISGHTALYWYRQSLGQGLEFLIYFQGNSAPDKSGLPSDRFSAERTGGSVSTLTIQRTQQEDSAVYLCASSLLRTGRHYGYTFGSGTRLTVV.

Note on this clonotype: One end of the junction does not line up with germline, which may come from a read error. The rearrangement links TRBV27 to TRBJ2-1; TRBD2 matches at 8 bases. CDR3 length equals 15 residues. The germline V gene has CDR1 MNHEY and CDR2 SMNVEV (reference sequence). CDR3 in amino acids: CASSTTTLGREEKVF. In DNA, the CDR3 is TGTGCCAGCAGTACGACAACCCTGGGGCGGGAGGAAAAGGTCTTC.

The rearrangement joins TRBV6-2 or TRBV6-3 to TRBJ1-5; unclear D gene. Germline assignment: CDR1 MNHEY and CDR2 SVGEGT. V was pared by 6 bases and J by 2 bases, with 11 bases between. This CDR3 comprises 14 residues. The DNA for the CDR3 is TGTGCCAGCAGCCCTAGGGTACGCAATCAGCCCCAGCATTTT. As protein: CASSPRVRNQPQHF.

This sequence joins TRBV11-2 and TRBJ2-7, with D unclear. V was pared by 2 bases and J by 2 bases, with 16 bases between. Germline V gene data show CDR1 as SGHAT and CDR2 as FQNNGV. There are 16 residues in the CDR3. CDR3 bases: TGTGCCAGCAGCTTACGCGCAGCTCTTTCAACCTACGAGCAGTACTTC. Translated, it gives CASSLRAALSTYEQYF.

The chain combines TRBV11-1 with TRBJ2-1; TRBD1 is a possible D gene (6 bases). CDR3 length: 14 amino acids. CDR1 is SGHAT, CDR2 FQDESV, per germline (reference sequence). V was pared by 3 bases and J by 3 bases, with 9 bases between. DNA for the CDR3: TGTGCCAGCAGCTTGGGGGACAACTACAATGAGCAGTTCTTC. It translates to CASSLGDNYNEQFF.

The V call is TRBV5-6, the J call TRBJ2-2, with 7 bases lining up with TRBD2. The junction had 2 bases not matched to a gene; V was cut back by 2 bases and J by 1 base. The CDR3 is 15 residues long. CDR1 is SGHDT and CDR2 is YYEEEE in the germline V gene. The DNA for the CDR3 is TGTGCCAGCAGCTTACTAGCGAGGAACACCGGGGAGCTGTTTTTT. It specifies CASSLLARNTGELFF.

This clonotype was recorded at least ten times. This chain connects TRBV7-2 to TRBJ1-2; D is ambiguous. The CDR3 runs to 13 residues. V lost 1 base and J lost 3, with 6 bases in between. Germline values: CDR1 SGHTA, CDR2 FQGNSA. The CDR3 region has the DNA TGTGCCAGCAGCTTAGGAAGAGACTATGGCTACACCTTC. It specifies CASSLGRDYGYTF.

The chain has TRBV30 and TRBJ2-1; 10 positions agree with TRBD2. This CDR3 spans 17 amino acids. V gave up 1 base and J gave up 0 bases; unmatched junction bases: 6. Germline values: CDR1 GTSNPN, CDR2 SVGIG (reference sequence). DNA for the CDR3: TGTGCCTGGAGTGGGGGGGCTAGCGGGAGCTCCTACAATGAGCAGTTCTTC. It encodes CAWSGGASGSSYNEQFF.

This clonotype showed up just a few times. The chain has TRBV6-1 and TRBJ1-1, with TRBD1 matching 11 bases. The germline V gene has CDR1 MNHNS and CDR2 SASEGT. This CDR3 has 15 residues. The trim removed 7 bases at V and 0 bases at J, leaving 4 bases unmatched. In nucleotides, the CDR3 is TGTGCCAGCACTAAGGACAGGGGGCTGAACACTGAAGCTTTCTTT. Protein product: CASTKDRGLNTEAFF.

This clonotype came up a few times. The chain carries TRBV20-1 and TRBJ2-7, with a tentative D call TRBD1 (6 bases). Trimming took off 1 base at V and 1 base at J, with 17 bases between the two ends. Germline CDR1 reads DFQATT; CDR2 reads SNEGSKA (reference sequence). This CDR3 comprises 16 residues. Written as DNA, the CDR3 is TGCAGTGCTAGAGTATCCGGGGCAGGGGTGTCCTACGAGCAGTACTTC. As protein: CSARVSGAGVSYEQYF.

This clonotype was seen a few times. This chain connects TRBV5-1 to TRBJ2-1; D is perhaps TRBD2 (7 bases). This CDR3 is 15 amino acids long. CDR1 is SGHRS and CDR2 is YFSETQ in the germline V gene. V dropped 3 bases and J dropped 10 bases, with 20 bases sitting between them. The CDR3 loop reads CASSWGGRAQGEQFF. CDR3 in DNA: TGCGCCAGCAGCTGGGGGGGACGCGCCCAGGGGGAGCAGTTCTTC.

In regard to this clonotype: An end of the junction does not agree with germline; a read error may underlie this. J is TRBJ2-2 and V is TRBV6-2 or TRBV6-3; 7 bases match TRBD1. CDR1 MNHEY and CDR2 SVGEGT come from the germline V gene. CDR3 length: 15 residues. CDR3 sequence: CASHQETGSTGELFF. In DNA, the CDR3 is TGCGCCAGCCATCAGGAGACAGGGTCCACCGGGGAGCTGTTTTTT.

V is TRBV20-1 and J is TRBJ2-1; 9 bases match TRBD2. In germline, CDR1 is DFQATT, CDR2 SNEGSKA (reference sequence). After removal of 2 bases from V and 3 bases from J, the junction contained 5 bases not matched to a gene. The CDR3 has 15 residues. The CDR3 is CSARPSGMVYNEQFF. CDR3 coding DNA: TGCAGTGCTAGACCTAGCGGGATGGTCTACAATGAGCAGTTCTTC.

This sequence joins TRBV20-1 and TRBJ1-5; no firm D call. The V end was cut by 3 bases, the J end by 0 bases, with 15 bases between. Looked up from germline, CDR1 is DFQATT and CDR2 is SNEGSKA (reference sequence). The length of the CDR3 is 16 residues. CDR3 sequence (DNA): TGCAGTGCTAGCCCCCGGGGATGGTATAGCAATCAGCCCCAGCATTTT. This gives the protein CSASPRGWYSNQPQHF.